This TCR beta chain stems from a study of cytomegalovirus exposure and HLA in healthy donors. General study findings and limits: Later on, a genetic analysis was performed. It linked a missense variant in DCLRE1C with V- and J-gene trimming of TCR beta.

60 Vbeta and 13 Jbeta primers were used in PCR. TCRdb's table, derived via immunoSEQ multiplex PCR, lists solely in-frame clones and lacks some. The sample holds around 100,000 clones, about 82% seen once. About this clone itself: Its antigen is unknown.

Source material: PBMCs. This clonotype was sampled from a man aged 25-45 years in good health and CMV-seronegative.

Here the CDR3 reads CAWSDLGTGVTEAFF. DNA of the CDR3: TGTGCCTGGAGTGATCTAGGGACAGGGGTTACTGAAGCTTTCTTT. This chain joins TRBV30 and TRBJ1-1; 10 bases are a match to TRBD1. After removal of 1 base from V and 5 bases from J, the junction contained 7 bases not matched to a gene. Germline V gene data show CDR1 as GTSNPN and CDR2 as SVGIG (reference sequence). The CDR3 contains 15 residues.